Listed below are T cell receptor beta chains from one sample, sequenced in a study of cytomegalovirus exposure and HLA in healthy donors. TCRdb's copy holds only in-frame clones and misses some; the assay was immunoSEQ multiplex PCR. The table for this sample gives 70,000 to 100,000 clones. Specimen: PBMCs. These TCRs come from a man aged 18 to 35 in good health and CMV-seropositive. Each CDR3 is given with its conserved first and last residue. The D gene is left open where the match is weak.

V gene	J gene	D gene	CDR3 protein	CDR3 DNA
TRBV6-1	TRBJ2-2	TRBD1	CASSEYRGETGELFF	TGTGCCAGCAGTGAATACAGGGGTGAGACCGGGGAGCTGTTTTTT
TRBV19	TRBJ2-4	TRBD2	CASRDRGENIQYF	TGTGCCAGTAGGGATCGGGGGGAAAACATTCAGTACTTC
TRBV2	TRBJ1-2	TRBD1	CASSVNRGRGGYTF	TGTGCCAGCAGCGTAAACAGGGGCAGAGGTGGCTACACCTTC
TRBV9	TRBJ2-3	TRBD2	CASSGHPPSGGSTRDTQYF	TGTGCCAGCAGCGGACACCCCCCGAGCGGGGGGTCCACGAGAGATACGCAGTATTTT
TRBV18	TRBJ1-3	TRBD1	CASSRNKQGVGNTIYF	TGTGCCAGCTCACGGAACAAACAGGGGGTTGGAAACACCATATATTTT
TRBV5-4	TRBJ1-1	-	CASSWGDGARIGGEAFF	TGTGCCAGCAGCTGGGGGGATGGGGCTCGCATAGGAGGTGAAGCTTTCTTT
TRBV15	TRBJ2-7	-	CATSIGVVEQYF	TGTGCCACCAGCATAGGGGTTGTCGAGCAGTACTTC
TRBV18	TRBJ2-3	-	CASSHRVPSTDTQYF	TGTGCCAGCTCACACAGGGTTCCTAGCACAGATACGCAGTATTTT
TRBV5-4	TRBJ2-3	TRBD2	CASSLDGGRGSTDTQYF	TGTGCCAGCAGCTTGGATGGCGGGAGGGGTAGCACAGATACGCAGTATTTT
TRBV6-5	TRBJ2-7	TRBD1	CASSSRTGQLSYEQYF	TGTGCCAGCAGTTCCAGGACAGGGCAACTTTCCTACGAGCAGTACTTC
TRBV10-3	TRBJ2-4	-	CAISESAGSNIQYF	TGTGCCATCAGTGAGTCCGCAGGGTCGAACATTCAGTACTTC
TRBV5-1	TRBJ2-7	-	CASSLGRDYEQYF	TGCGCCAGCAGCTTGGGACGGGACTACGAGCAGTACTTC
TRBV29-1	TRBJ2-6	-	CSVSWESDSGANVLTF	TGCAGCGTTTCGTGGGAGAGTGACTCTGGGGCCAACGTCCTGACTTTC
TRBV19	TRBJ2-5	-	CASSIRFQGQETQYF	TGTGCCAGTAGTATAAGGTTTCAGGGGCAAGAGACCCAGTACTTC
TRBV7-9	TRBJ1-2	-	CASSLSGVSSYGYTF	TGTGCCAGCAGCTTGTCGGGGGTCAGTAGCTATGGCTACACCTTC
TRBV6-5	TRBJ1-3	-	CASTPNGNTIYF	TGTGCCAGCACCCCAAATGGAAACACCATATATTTT
TRBV28	TRBJ2-5	TRBD2	CASRGAGEETQYF	TGTGCCAGCAGGGGAGCGGGAGAAGAGACCCAGTACTTC
TRBV7-3	TRBJ2-2	TRBD1	CASSLGQGANTGELFF	TGTGCCAGCAGCTTAGGACAGGGGGCTAACACCGGGGAGCTGTTTTTT
TRBV18	TRBJ1-2	TRBD1	CASSPYGTGAFDGYTF	TGTGCCAGCTCACCCTACGGGACAGGAGCGTTTGATGGCTACACCTTC
TRBV27	TRBJ2-7	-	CASSLTGNSYEQYF	TGTGCCAGCAGTTTAACGGGGAACTCCTACGAGCAGTACTTC
TRBV9	TRBJ1-1	-	CASSAQGFINTEAFF	TGTGCCAGCAGCGCCCAGGGGTTCATCAACACTGAAGCTTTCTTT
TRBV19	TRBJ2-1	-	CAASTLGGEQFF	TGTGCCGCCTCGACCCTTGGCGGTGAGCAGTTCTTC
TRBV7-2	TRBJ2-7	-	CASSLGTSSYEQYF	TGTGCCAGCAGCCTGGGGACTTCTTCCTACGAGCAGTACTTC
TRBV2	TRBJ2-1	-	CASNSRSGRYNEQFF	TGTGCCAGCAACTCACGTAGCGGCCGATACAATGAGCAGTTCTTC
TRBV5-1	TRBJ1-1	-	CASSPNTLNTEAFF	TGCGCCAGCAGCCCTAATACTCTGAACACTGAAGCTTTCTTT
TRBV29-1	TRBJ1-1	-	CSVEGHRNTEAFF	TGCAGCGTTGAAGGGCACAGAAACACTGAAGCTTTCTTT
TRBV7-2	TRBJ2-2	-	CASSRVGTGELFF	TGTGCCAGCAGCCGGGTCGGCACCGGGGAGCTGTTTTTT
TRBV2	TRBJ2-3	TRBD2	CASSDTSADTQYF	TGTGCCAGCAGTGATACTAGCGCCGATACGCAGTATTTT
TRBV20-1	TRBJ1-2	TRBD1	CSGHRGYGYTF	TGCAGTGGGCACAGGGGCTATGGCTACACCTTC
TRBV14	TRBJ1-4	-	CASSQEAGEKLFF	TGTGCCAGCAGCCAAGAAGCGGGGGAGAAACTGTTTTTT
TRBV2	TRBJ1-1	-	CASSGWGGGTEAFF	TGTGCCAGCAGTGGTTGGGGGGGTGGAACTGAAGCTTTCTTT